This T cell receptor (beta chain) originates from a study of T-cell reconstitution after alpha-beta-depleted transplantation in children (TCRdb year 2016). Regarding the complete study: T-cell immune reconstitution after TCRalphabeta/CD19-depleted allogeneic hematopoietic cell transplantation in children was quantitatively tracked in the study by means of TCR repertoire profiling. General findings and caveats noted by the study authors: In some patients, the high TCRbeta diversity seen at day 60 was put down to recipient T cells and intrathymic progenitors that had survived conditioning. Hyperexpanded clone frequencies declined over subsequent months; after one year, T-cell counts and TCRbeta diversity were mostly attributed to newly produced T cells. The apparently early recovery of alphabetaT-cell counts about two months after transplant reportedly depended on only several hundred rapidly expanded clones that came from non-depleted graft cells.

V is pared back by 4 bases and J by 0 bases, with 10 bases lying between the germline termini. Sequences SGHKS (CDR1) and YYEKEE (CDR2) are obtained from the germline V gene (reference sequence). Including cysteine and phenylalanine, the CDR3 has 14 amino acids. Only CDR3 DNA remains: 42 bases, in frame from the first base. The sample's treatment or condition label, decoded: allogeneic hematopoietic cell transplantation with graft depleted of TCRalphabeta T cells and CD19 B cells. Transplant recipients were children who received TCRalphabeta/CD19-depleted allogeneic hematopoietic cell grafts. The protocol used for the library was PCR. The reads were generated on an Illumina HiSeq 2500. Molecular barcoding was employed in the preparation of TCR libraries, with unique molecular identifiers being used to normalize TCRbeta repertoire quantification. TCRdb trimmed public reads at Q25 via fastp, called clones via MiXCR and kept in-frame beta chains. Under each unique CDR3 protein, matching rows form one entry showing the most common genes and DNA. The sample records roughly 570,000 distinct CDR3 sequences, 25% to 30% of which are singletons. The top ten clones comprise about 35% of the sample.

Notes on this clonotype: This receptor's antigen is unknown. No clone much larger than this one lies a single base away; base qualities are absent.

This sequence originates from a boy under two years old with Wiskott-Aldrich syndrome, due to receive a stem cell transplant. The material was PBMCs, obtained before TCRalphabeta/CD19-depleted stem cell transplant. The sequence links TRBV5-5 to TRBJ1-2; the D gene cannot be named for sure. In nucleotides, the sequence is TGTGCCAGCAGCAGAGCTACTTCTAACTATGGCTACACCTTC. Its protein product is CASSRATSNYGYTF.